This T cell receptor beta chain was documented in a study of beta chain features in type 1 diabetes. Study overall: All samples yielded some 100,000,000 examined sorted cells.

This clone turned up a few times. Per the germline V gene, CDR1 is SGHRS and CDR2 is YFSETQ. This CDR3 comprises 16 residues. V shed 0 bases, J shed 1 base, and the junction held 4 bases outside the gene matches. The whole isolated RNA underwent reverse transcription, so sequencing captured expressed TCRB transcripts. Clones were read by immunoSEQ multiplex PCR, and TCRdb kept only the in-frame ones, dropping some. The data show about 930,000 clones, roughly 15% seen once. Sequencing was carried out using naive CD4+ T cells from blood. The chain couples TRBV5-1 to TRBJ2-4; 7 nucleotides match TRBD1. The receptor's source is a young woman in good health. CDR3 protein: CASSLVLTGAKNIQYF. As DNA, the CDR3 is TGCGCCAGCAGCTTGGTGCTGACAGGGGCCAAAAACATTCAGTACTTC. The full variable domain, rest sourced from reference TRBV5-1 and TRBJ2-4, is KAGVTQTPRYLIKTRGQQVTLSCSPISGHRSVSWYQQTPGQGLQFLFEYFSETQRNKGNFPGRFSGRQFSNSRSEMNVSTLELGDSALYLCASSLVLTGAKNIQYFGAGTRLSVL.